These T cell receptor beta chains were read from a single sample in a study of blood T cell repertoires in COVID-19. The table came from immunoSEQ multiplex PCR; TCRdb's copy has only in-frame clones and leaves some out. The sample has over 85,000 clones; 85% are singletons. Sequencing was done on a sample of peripheral blood. The receptor source for this set is a man aged 50-60 years with acute or convalescent COVID-19. Each CDR3 is given with its conserved first and last residue. Fields, in order: D gene, V gene, J gene, clone size, CDR3 DNA, CDR3 protein. The D gene is left open where the match is weak. Not every row has a clone size; where given, it reads once, few, many or a size class.

TRBD1	TRBV28	TRBJ1-2	once	TGTGCCAGCAGTACATGGACAGGGACTTATGGCTACACCTTC	CASSTWTGTYGYTF
NA	TRBV6-4	TRBJ1-1	few	TGTGCCAGCAGAAGGCAGGGGCTGAACACTGAAGCTTTCTTT	CASRRQGLNTEAFF
TRBD2	TRBV7-2	TRBJ2-7	NA	TGTGCCAGCATCCGCGGGGGAGAGAGCTCCTACGAGCAGTACTTC	CASIRGGESSYEQYF
TRBD1	TRBV5-1	TRBJ1-3	NA	TGCGCCAGCACCCCGACAGGGGTCTCCTCTGGAAACACCATATATTTT	CASTPTGVSSGNTIYF
NA	TRBV5-1	TRBJ2-7	few	TGCGCCAGCAAGGGTACCCTTTCAGGGGAGCAGTACTTC	CASKGTLSGEQYF
NA	TRBV6-2/TRBV6-3	TRBJ2-1	NA	TGTGCCAGCAGTTACCCGCAGGAGGCGCTACACAATGAGCAGTTCTTC	CASSYPQEALHNEQFF
NA	TRBV18	TRBJ2-1	NA	TGTGCCAGCTCACAGGAGGGGGGGCCGGGCTACAATGAGCAGTTCTTC	CASSQEGGPGYNEQFF
NA	TRBV11-3	TRBJ2-3	NA	TGTGCCAGCAGCCAAGGGGGGACAGGCACAGATACGCAGTATTTT	CASSQGGTGTDTQYF
NA	TRBV6-2/TRBV6-3	TRBJ2-3	NA	TGTGCCAGCAGTTACTCACGGGTTGCGGATACGCAGTATTTT	CASSYSRVADTQYF
TRBD2	TRBV7-2	TRBJ2-1	few	TGTGCCAGCAGTCCTAGCGGGAATGGGAATGAGCAGTTCTTC	CASSPSGNGNEQFF
NA	TRBV7-9	TRBJ1-4	NA	TGTGCCAGCAGCTTTGTCGCCAGAGGTAATGAAAAACTGTTTTTT	CASSFVARGNEKLFF
NA	TRBV6-1	TRBJ2-1	NA	TGTGCCAGCAGTGATAGATTGGGGAGCTCCTACAATGAGCAGTTCTTC	CASSDRLGSSYNEQFF
TRBD1	TRBV25-1	TRBJ1-5	NA	TGTGCCAGCAGTGGGACAGGGGATCAGCCCCAGCATTTT	CASSGTGDQPQHF
NA	TRBV2	TRBJ2-2	NA	TGTGCCAGCAATAGACAGCACACCGGGGAGCTGTTTTTT	CASNRQHTGELFF
TRBD1	TRBV2	TRBJ1-6	NA	TGTGCCAGCAGTGTACAGGGGGCTAATTCACCCCTCCACTTT	CASSVQGANSPLHF
NA	TRBV27	TRBJ1-1	NA	TGTGCCAGCAGTTTCCCAGGGGCGAGGACTGAAGCTTTCTTT	CASSFPGARTEAFF
NA	TRBV10-2	TRBJ1-5	NA	TGCGCCAGCAATTCTCAGGGCAATCAGCCCCAGCATTTT	CASNSQGNQPQHF
TRBD1	TRBV6-2/TRBV6-3	TRBJ2-2	NA	TGTGCCAGCAGCTCGACAGGGGGCGTTTTGGGCACCGGGGAGCTGTTTTTT	CASSSTGGVLGTGELFF
TRBD1	TRBV6-6	TRBJ2-7	NA	TGTGCCAGCAGTCCCCGGGACAGAGGCTACGAGCAGTACTTC	CASSPRDRGYEQYF
NA	TRBV7-9	TRBJ1-4	many	TGTGCCAGCAGCCTCCGGTCCGGGAATGAAAAACTGTTTTTT	CASSLRSGNEKLFF
NA	TRBV30	TRBJ2-5	NA	TGTGCCTGGTCTCTCAGGGGGGCCAAAGAGACCCAGTACTTC	CAWSLRGAKETQYF
TRBD2	TRBV2	TRBJ2-2	NA	TGTGCCAGCAGTGATCGGGGGGCGAACACCGGGGAGCTGTTTTTT	CASSDRGANTGELFF
NA	TRBV12-3/TRBV12-4	TRBJ1-1	once	TGTGCCAGCAGTTTAGGGTTAGGTACAGGGCGGATCTTT	CASSLGLGTGRIF
NA	TRBV6-5	TRBJ1-6	NA	TGTGCCAGCAGTTACCCCAGGGAGGGGGGACCACCCCTCCACTTT	CASSYPREGGPPLHF